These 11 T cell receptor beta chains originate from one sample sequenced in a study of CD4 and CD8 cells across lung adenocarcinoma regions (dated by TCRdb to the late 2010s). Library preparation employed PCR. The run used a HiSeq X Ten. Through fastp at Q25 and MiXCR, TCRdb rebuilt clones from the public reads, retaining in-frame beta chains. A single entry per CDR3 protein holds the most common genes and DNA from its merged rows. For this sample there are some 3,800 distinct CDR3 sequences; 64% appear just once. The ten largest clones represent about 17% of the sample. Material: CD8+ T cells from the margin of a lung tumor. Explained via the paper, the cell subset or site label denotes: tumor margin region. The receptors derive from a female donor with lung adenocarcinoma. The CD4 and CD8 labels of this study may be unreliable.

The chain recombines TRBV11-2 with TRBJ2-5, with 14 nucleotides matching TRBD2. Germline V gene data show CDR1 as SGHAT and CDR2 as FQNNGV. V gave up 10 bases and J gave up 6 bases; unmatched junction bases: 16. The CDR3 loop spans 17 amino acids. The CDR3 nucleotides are TGTGCCAACACGTCGCGACTAGCGGGAGGGCCTGTGAAGACCCAGTACTTC. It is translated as CANTSRLAGGPVKTQYF.

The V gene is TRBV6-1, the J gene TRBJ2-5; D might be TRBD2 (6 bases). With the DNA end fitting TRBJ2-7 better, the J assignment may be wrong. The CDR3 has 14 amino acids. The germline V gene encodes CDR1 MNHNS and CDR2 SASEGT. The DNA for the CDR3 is TGTGCCAGCACCTCTGAGGACTATCCCTACGAGCAGTACTTC. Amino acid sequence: CASTSEDYPYEQYF.

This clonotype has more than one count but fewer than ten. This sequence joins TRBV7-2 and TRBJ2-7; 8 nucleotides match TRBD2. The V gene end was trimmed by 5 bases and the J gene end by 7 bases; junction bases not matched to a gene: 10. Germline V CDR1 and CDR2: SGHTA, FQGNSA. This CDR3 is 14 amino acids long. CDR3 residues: CASSDTSGGWEQYF. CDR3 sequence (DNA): TGTGCCAGCAGCGATACATCGGGAGGGTGGGAGCAGTACTTC. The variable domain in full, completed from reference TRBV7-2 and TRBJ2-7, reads GAGVSQSPSNKVTEKGKDVELRCDPISGHTALYWYRQSLGQGLEFLIYFQGNSAPDKSGLPSDRFSAERTGGSVSTLTIQRTQQEDSAVYLCASSDTSGGWEQYFGPGTRLTVT.

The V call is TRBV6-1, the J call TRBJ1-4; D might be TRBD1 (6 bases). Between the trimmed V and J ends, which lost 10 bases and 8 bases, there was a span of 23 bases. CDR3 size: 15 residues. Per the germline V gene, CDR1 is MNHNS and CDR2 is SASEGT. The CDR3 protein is CANSLDRLGREKLFF. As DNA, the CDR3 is TGTGCCAACAGCCTTGACAGGCTTGGGAGGGAAAAACTGTTTTTT.

Here the CDR3 DNA reads TGTGCCATCACGGGGCTGAGAGCCAAAAACATTCAGTACTTC. This codes for CAITGLRAKNIQYF. The chain uses TRBV10-3 and TRBJ2-4; D is perhaps TRBD1 or TRBD2 (5 bases each). From germline, CDR1 is ENHRY and CDR2 SYGVKD. The CDR3 contains 14 residues. Trimming took 7 bases from V and 0 from J, leaving 10 bases between them.

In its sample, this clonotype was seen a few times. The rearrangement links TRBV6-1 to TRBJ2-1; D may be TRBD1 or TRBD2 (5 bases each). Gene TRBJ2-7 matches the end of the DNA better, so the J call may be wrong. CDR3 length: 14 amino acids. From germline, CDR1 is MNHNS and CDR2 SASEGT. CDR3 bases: TGTGCCAGCAGTCCCCGGGGCCGGACCTACGAGCAGTACTTC. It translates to CASSPRGRTYEQYF.

CDR3 sequence reads: CASSYSGGRYNEQFF. The DNA for the CDR3 is TGTGCCAGCAGTTATTCGGGGGGACGCTACAATGAGCAGTTCTTC. This chain links TRBV6-5 with TRBJ2-1, with 7 bases matching TRBD2. Germline lookup yields CDR1 MNHEY and CDR2 SVGAGI. The ends lost 3 bases at V and 3 bases at J; junction bases unmatched: 5. The CDR3 is 15 residues long.

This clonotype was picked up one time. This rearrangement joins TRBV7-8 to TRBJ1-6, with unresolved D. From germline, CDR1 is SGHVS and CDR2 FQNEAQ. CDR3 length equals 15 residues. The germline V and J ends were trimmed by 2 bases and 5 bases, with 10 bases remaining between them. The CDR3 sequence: CASSLRPGDNSPLHF. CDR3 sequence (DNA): TGTGCCAGCAGCTTAAGGCCTGGAGATAATTCACCCCTCCACTTT.

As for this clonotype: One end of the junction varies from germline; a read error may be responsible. CDR3 DNA sequence: TGTGCCAGCAGCCGACCCCCCCGGGAGCAGCTCTTC. It translates to CASSRPPREQLF. The genes are TRBV11-2 and TRBJ2-1; tentative D call: TRBD2 (6 bases). CDR1 is SGHAT and CDR2 is FQNNGV in the germline V gene. The CDR3 totals 12 residues.

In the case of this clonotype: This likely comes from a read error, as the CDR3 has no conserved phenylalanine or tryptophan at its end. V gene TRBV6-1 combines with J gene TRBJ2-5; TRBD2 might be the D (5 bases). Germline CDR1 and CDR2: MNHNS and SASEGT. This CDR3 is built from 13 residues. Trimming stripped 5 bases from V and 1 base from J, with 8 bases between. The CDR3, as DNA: TGTGCCAGCAGTCGGACTGTCCAAGAGACCCAGTACTTA. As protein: CASSRTVQETQYL.

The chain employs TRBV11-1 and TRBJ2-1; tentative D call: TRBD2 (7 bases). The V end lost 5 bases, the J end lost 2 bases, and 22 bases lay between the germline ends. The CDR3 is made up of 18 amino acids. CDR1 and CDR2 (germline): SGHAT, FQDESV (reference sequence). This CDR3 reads CASSLRLKGEGAYNEQFF. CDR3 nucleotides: TGTGCCAGCAGCCTGCGACTGAAGGGGGAGGGGGCCTACAATGAGCAGTTCTTC.